The 4 T cell receptor beta chains listed next were all sequenced from one sample in a study of control samples from healthy donors and cancer patients. Generated by immunoSEQ multiplex PCR, the TCRdb table keeps only in-frame clones and is missing some. The data show approximately 66,000 clones, nearly 90% seen once. Sequencing used PBMCs. The receptors were sampled from a man aged 55 to 70 with colorectal cancer.

This clone has just a few counts. The chain carries TRBV18 and TRBJ1-1, with D unresolved. Trimming took off 5 bases at V and 2 bases at J, with 3 bases between the two ends. The length of the CDR3 is 11 residues. Looked up from germline, CDR1 is KGHSH and CDR2 is LQKENI. CDR3: CASSSNTEAFF. CDR3 nucleotides: TGTGCCAGCTCATCTAACACTGAAGCTTTCTTT.

This sequence joins TRBV28 and TRBJ2-7, with D maybe TRBD2 (6 bases). CDR1 and CDR2 from the germline V gene are MDHEN and SYDVKM. CDR3 length: 15 amino acids. V was cut by 5 bases and J by 2 bases, with 16 bases left in between. CDR3 loop: CASSLVFGGAYEQYF. The DNA of the CDR3 is TGTGCCAGCAGTCTAGTATTCGGGGGTGCCTACGAGCAGTACTTC. Filled out from reference TRBV28 and TRBJ2-7, the complete variable domain reads DVKVTQSSRYLVKRTGEKVFLECVQDMDHENMFWYRQDPGLGLRLIYFSYDVKMKEKGDIPEGYSVSREKKERFSLILESASTNQTSMYLCASSLVFGGAYEQYFGPGTRLTVT.

The chain employs TRBV14 and TRBJ1-6; perhaps TRBD1 as D (6 bases). From germline, CDR1 is SGHDN and CDR2 FVKESK. The CDR3 spans 17 residues. Trimming removed 3 bases from V and 0 bases from J, with 12 bases in between. CDR3 DNA: TGTGCCAGCAGCCAGGACAGCCTAAGCTCCTATAATTCACCCCTCCACTTT. Translating gives CASSQDSLSSYNSPLHF.

The chain couples TRBV6-2 or TRBV6-3 to TRBJ1-1; 7 nucleotides line up with TRBD1. V shed 2 bases, J shed 8 bases, and the junction held 8 bases outside the gene matches. The CDR3 loop spans 14 amino acids. Germline CDR1 is MNHEY and CDR2 is SVGEGT. CDR3 sequence reads: CASSYPGQAMEAFF. CDR3 DNA: TGTGCCAGCAGTTACCCCGGACAGGCAATGGAAGCTTTCTTT.